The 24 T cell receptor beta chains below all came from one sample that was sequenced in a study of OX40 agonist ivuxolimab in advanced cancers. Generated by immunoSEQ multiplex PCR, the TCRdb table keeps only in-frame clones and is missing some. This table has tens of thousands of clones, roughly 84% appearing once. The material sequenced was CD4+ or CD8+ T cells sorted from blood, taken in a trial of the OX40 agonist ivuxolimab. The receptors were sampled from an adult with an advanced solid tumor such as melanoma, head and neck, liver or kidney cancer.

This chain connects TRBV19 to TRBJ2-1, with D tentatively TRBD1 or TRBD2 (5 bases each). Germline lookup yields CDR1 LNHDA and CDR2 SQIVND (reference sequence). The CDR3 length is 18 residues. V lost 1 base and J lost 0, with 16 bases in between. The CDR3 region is CASSIGDGDFSSYNEQFF. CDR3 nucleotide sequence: TGTGCCAGTAGTATAGGGGACGGAGATTTCAGCTCCTACAATGAGCAGTTCTTC.

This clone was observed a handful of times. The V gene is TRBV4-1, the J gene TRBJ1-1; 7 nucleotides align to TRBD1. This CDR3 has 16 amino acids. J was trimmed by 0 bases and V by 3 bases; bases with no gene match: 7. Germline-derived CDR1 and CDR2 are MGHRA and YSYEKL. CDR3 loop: CASSHNTGVMNTEAFF. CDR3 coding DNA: TGCGCCAGCAGCCACAATACAGGGGTCATGAACACTGAAGCTTTCTTT.

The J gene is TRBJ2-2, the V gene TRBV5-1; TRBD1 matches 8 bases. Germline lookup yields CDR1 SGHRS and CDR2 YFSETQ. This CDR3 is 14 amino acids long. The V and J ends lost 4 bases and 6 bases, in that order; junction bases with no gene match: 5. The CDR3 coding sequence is TGCGCCAGCAGCCCCGGACAGGGTGCCGGGGAGCTGTTTTTT. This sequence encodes CASSPGQGAGELFF.

CDR3 protein: CASSPGKAGLSDNEQFF. The CDR3 coding sequence is TGCGCCAGCAGCCCCGGGAAGGCTGGTCTTTCCGACAATGAGCAGTTCTTC. This sequence joins TRBV5-1 and TRBJ2-1; tentative D call: TRBD2 (5 bases). The CDR3 extends over 17 amino acids. V was pared by 4 bases and J by 5 bases, with 22 bases between. Germline loops: CDR1 SGHRS, CDR2 YFSETQ.

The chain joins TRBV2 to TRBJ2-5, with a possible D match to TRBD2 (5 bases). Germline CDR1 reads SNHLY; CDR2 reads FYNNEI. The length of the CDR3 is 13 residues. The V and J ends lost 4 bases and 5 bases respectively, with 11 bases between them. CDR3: CASSGLLRETQYF. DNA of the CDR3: TGTGCCAGCAGTGGACTACTAAGGGAGACCCAGTACTTC.

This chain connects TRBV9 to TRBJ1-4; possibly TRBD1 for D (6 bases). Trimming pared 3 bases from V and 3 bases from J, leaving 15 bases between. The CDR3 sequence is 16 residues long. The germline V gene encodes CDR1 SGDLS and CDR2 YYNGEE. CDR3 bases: TGTGCCAGCAGCGCGCGGGACACTGGGGCTAATGAAAAACTGTTTTTT. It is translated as CASSARDTGANEKLFF.

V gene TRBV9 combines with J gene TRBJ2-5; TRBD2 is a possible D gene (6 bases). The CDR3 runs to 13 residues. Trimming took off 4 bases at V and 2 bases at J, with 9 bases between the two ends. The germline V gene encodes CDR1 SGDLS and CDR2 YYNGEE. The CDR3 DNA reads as TGTGCCAGCAGCTCGGGACTTCAAGAGACCCAGTACTTC. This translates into CASSSGLQETQYF.

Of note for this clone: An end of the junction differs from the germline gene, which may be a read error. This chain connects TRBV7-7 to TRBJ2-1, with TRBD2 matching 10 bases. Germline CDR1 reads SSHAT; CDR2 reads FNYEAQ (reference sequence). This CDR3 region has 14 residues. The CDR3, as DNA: TGTGCTAGCAGCCCCGGGACTAGCGTCAATGAGCAGTTCTTC. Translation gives CASSPGTSVNEQFF.

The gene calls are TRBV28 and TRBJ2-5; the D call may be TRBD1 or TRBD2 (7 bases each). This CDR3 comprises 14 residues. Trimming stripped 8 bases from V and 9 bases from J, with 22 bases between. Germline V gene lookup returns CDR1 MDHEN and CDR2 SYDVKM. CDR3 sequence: CASFQRPQGGAQYF. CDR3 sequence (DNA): TGTGCCAGCTTCCAACGGCCCCAGGGGGGGGCCCAGTACTTC.

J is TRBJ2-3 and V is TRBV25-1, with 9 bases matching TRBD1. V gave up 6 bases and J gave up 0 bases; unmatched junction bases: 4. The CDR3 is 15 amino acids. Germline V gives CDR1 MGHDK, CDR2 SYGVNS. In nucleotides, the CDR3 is TGTGCCAGCAGGGACAGGGGTGGGAGCACAGATACGCAGTATTTT. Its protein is CASRDRGGSTDTQYF. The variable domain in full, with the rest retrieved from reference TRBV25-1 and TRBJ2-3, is EADIYQTPRYLVIGTGKKITLECSQTMGHDKMYWYQQDPGMELHLIHYSYGVNSTEKGDLSSESTVSRIRTEHFPLTLESARPSHTSQYLCASRDRGGSTDTQYFGPGTRLTVL.

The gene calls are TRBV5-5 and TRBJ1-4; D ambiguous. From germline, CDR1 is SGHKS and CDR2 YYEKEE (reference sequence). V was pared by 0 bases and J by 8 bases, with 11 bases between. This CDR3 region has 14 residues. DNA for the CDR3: TGTGCCAGCAGCTTGGGGTATGTCGGAGAAAAACTGTTTTTT. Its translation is CASSLGYVGEKLFF.

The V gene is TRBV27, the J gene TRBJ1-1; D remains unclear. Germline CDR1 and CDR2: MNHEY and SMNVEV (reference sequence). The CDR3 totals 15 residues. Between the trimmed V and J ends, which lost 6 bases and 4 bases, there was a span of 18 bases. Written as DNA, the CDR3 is TGTGCCAGCAGGCAAATCCCCGTCCCGGGCACTGAAGCTTTCTTT. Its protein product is CASRQIPVPGTEAFF.

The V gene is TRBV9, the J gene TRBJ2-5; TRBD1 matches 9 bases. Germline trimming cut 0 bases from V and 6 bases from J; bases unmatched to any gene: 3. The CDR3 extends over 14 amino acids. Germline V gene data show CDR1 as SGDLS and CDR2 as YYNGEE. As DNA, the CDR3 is TGTGCCAGCAGCGTAGCTGGACAGGGGAAGACCCAGTACTTC. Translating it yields CASSVAGQGKTQYF. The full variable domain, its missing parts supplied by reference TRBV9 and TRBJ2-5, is DSGVTQTPKHLITATGQRVTLRCSPRSGDLSVYWYQQSLDQGLQFLIQYYNGEERAKGNILERFSAQQFPDLHSELNLSSLELGDSALYFCASSVAGQGKTQYFGPGTRLLVL.

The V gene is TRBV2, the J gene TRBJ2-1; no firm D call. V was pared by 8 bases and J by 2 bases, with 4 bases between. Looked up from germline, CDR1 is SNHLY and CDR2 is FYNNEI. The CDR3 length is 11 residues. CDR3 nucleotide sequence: TGTGCCAGCTCTACCTACAATGAGCAGTTCTTC. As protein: CASSTYNEQFF.

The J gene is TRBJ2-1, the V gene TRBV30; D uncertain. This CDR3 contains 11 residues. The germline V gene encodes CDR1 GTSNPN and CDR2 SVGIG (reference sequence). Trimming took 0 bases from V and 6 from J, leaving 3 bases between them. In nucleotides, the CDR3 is TGTGCCTGGAGTGTGAGCAATGAGCAGTTCTTC. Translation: CAWSVSNEQFF.

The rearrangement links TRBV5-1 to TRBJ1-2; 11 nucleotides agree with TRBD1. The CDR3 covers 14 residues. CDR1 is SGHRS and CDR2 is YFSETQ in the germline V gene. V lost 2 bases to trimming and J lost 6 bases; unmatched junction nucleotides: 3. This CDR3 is CASSLGQGADGYTF. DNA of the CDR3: TGCGCCAGCAGCTTAGGACAGGGGGCGGATGGCTACACCTTC.

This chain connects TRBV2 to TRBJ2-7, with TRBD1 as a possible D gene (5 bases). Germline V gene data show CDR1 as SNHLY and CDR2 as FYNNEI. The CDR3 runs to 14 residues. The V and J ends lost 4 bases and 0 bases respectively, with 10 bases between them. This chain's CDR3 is CASSVRQSSYEQYF. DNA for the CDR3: TGTGCCAGCAGTGTGCGACAGAGCTCCTACGAGCAGTACTTC.

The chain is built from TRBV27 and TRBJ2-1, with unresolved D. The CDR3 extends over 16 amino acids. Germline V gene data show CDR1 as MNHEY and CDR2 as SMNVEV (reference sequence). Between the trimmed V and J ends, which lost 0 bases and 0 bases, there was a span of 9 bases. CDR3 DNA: TGTGCCAGCAGTTTATCGCTGGACCGCTCCTACAATGAGCAGTTCTTC. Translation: CASSLSLDRSYNEQFF.

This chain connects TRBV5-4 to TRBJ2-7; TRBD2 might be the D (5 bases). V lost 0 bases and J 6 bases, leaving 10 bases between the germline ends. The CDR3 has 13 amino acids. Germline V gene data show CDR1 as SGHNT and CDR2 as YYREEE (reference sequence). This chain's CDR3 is CASSLALDVEQYF. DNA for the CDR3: TGTGCCAGCAGCTTGGCACTAGACGTCGAGCAGTACTTC. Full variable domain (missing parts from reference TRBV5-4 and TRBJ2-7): ETGVTQSPTHLIKTRGQQVTLRCSSQSGHNTVSWYQQALGQGPQFIFQYYREEENGRGNFPPRFSGLQFPNYSSELNVNALELDDSALYLCASSLALDVEQYFGPGTRLTVT.

CDR3 DNA: TGTGCCAGCAGCTTTAGCTTGCGGTCCTACAATGAGCAGTTCTTC. Its protein is CASSFSLRSYNEQFF. The J gene is TRBJ2-1, the V gene TRBV5-6; no reliable D call. The CDR3 totals 15 residues. CDR1 is SGHDT and CDR2 is YYEEEE in the germline V gene. V lost 2 bases, J lost 1 base, and 10 bases lay in between.

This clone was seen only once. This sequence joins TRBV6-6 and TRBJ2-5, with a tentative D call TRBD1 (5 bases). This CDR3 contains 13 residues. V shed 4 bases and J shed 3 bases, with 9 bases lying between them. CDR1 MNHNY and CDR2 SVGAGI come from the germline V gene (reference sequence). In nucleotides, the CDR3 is TGTGCCAGCAGTTTACAAGGGGAAGAGACCCAGTACTTC. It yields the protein CASSLQGEETQYF.

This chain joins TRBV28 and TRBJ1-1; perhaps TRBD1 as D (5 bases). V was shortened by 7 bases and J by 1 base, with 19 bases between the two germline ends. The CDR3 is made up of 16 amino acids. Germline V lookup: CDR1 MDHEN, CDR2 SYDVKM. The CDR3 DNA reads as TGTGCCAGCACCATGGCAATGGGGCAGAGGAACACTGAAGCTTTCTTT. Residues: CASTMAMGQRNTEAFF.

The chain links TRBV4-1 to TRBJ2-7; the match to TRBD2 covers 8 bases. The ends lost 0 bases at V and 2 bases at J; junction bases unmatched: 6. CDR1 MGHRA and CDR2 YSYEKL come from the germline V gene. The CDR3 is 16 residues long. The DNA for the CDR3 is TGCGCCAGCAGCCAAGATGGCCTAGCGGGTGCCTACGAGCAGTACTTC. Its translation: CASSQDGLAGAYEQYF.

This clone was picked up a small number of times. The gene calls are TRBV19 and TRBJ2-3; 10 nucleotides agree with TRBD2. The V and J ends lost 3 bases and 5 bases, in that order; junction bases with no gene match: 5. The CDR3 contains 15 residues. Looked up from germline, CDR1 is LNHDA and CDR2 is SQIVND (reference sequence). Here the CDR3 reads CASSIRASGRDTQYF. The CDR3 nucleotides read TGTGCCAGTAGTATCCGAGCTAGCGGGAGAGATACGCAGTATTTT.